This T cell receptor beta chain was recorded in a study of T cells in Graves' hyperthyroidism and ophthalmopathy. Study background: Peripheral blood was acquired at first diagnosis, ahead of any therapy whatsoever. Study-level findings and limits: In the blood, most expanded thyroid clonotypes above 0.001 appeared as well.

The CDR3 consists of 17 residues. Germline CDR1 and CDR2: MNHNY and SVGAGI (reference sequence). Germline trimming cut 2 bases from V and 4 bases from J; bases unmatched to any gene: 10. RNA transcripts were the template for amplifying TCR beta CDR3 regions. A first-round RT-PCR of the TCR CDR3 used the HTBI primer set. Using its own MiXCR run on the multiplex PCR reads, TCRdb lists one record per CDR3 protein. This sample yields around 350,000 distinct CDR3 sequences, of which more than 15% are seen a single time; 28% belongs to the top ten. Each patient was aged 18 to 65 and had newly diagnosed hyperthyroidism of under 2 months' duration. Thyroid ultrasound and orbital computed tomography, with clinical symptoms and serum thyroxine and TRAb, informed diagnoses. Details on this clonotype: Antigen unknown.

This chain links TRBV6-6 with TRBJ1-3; 8 nucleotides agree with TRBD1. The source of this sequence is a woman aged 18 to 35 with Graves' hyperthyroidism that later progressed to Graves' ophthalmopathy. Sequenced material: blood. CDR3 sequence (DNA): TGTGCCAGCAGTTACGCTGGCCGGACAGGGAACGGAAACACCATATATTTT. This gives the protein CASSYAGRTGNGNTIYF.